The TCR beta chain under discussion was sequenced for a study of blood T cell repertoires in COVID-19. About the study: Spain, Italy and the United States supplied samples that represented acute and convalescent COVID-19. Sources were T cells, B-cell-depleted T cells, or PBMCs; the material itself was cDNA or gDNA.

CDR1 is LNHDA and CDR2 is SQIVND in the germline V gene (reference sequence). The CDR3 has 14 amino acids. V lost 5 bases and J lost 0, with 10 bases in between. Per the study methods: Quantification of nucleated cells was approximated via reference gene primer amplification. Here immunoSEQ multiplex PCR was the method, and the copy in TCRdb shows in-frame clones only, minus some. V, J and clone size derive from that table, while D and trimming were established from the DNA sequence. The sample holds some 52,000 clones, about 90% seen once. The chain combines TRBV19 with TRBJ1-1; D may be TRBD1 (5 bases). Source material: peripheral blood. The TCR comes from a human donor with active COVID-19. The donor label of this sample is uncertain. The CDR3 nucleotides read TGTGCCAGTAGTTTGGGGGGTCTGAACACTGAAGCTTTCTTT. It specifies CASSLGGLNTEAFF.